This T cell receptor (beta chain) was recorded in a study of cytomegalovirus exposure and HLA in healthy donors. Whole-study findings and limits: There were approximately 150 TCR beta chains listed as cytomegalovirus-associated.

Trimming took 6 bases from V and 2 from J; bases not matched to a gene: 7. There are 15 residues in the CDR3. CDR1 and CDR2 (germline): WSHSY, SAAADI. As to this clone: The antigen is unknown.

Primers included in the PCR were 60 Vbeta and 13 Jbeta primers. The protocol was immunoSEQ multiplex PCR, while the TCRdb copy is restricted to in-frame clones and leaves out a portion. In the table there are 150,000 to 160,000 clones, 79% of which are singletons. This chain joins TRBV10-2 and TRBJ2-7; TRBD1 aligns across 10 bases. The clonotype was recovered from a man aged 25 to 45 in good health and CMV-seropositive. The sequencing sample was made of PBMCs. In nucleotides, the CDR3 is TGCGCCAGCAGCGGGACAGGGGCTTCTCCCTACGAGCAGTACTTC. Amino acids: CASSGTGASPYEQYF.